Presented here are 7 T cell receptor beta chains from one specimen sequenced in a study of T cell responses to AZD1222 COVID-19 vaccine. Measured with immunoSEQ multiplex PCR; TCRdb has only the in-frame clones, and not every one. The table lists 150,000 to 200,000 clones, more than 70% of them singletons, with 25% to 30% in the top ten. Specimen: peripheral blood, collected 28 days after the second AZD1222 dose. These receptors originate from an adult who received the AZD1222 COVID-19 vaccine.

J is TRBJ2-7 and V is TRBV19; D remains ambiguous. The CDR3 runs to 12 residues. From germline, CDR1 is LNHDA and CDR2 SQIVND (reference sequence). Trimming removed 3 bases at V and 6 bases at J, with 9 bases between. DNA of the CDR3: TGTGCCAGTAGTATCCCAGGACGCGAGCAGTACTTC. Translated, it gives CASSIPGREQYF.

The chain has TRBV7-2 and TRBJ1-3, with a possible D match to TRBD1 (6 bases). Looked up from germline, CDR1 is SGHTA and CDR2 is FQGNSA. This CDR3 is 17 amino acids long. V was trimmed by 1 base and J by 1 base, leaving 14 bases between them. DNA for the CDR3: TGTGCCAGCAGCTTAGTATCAGGGGAGACGTCTGGAAACACCATATATTTT. Translation gives CASSLVSGETSGNTIYF. The full variable domain, its missing parts supplied by reference TRBV7-2 and TRBJ1-3, is GAGVSQSPSNKVTEKGKDVELRCDPISGHTALYWYRQSLGQGLEFLIYFQGNSAPDKSGLPSDRFSAERTGGSVSTLTIQRTQQEDSAVYLCASSLVSGETSGNTIYFGEGSWLTVV.

This sequence joins TRBV9 and TRBJ2-3, with D maybe TRBD1 (6 bases). V dropped 1 base and J dropped 0 bases, with 12 bases sitting between them. This CDR3 region has 16 residues. The germline V gene has CDR1 SGDLS and CDR2 YYNGEE. The CDR3 DNA reads TGTGCCAGCAGCGTATTGGGGGACACCAGCACAGATACGCAGTATTTT. Translation gives CASSVLGDTSTDTQYF.

This chain links TRBV11-3 with TRBJ2-1; possibly TRBD1 or TRBD2 for D (6 bases each). Trimming cost V 3 bases and J 3 bases, with 9 bases left between them. This CDR3 comprises 14 residues. Germline CDR1 is SGHNT and CDR2 is YENEEA. The CDR3: CASSFRGLYNEQFF. The CDR3 nucleotides read TGTGCCAGCAGCTTCAGGGGACTCTACAATGAGCAGTTCTTC.

The chain has TRBV4-3 and TRBJ2-1; TRBD2 matches at 7 bases. With V trimmed by 0 bases and J by 12 bases, 8 bases remained unmatched. This CDR3 spans 14 amino acids. Germline values: CDR1 LGHNA, CDR2 YSLEER. In nucleotides, the CDR3 is TGCGCCAGCAGCCAAGATCGGGGAGGGAGGGCGCAGTTCTTC. Its protein is CASSQDRGGRAQFF.

This clone was seen a few times. This chain links TRBV7-6 with TRBJ2-7; D possibly corresponds to TRBD1 (5 bases). Trimming shortened V by 1 base and J by 6 bases, and 16 bases separated the two germline ends. CDR3 length: 15 residues. Germline values: CDR1 SGHVS, CDR2 FNYEAQ. CDR3 in DNA: TGTGCCAGCAGCTTAGAGGCGCAGGGCCAAGGCGAGCAGTACTTC. Translated: CASSLEAQGQGEQYF.

This clone came up once. The CDR3 coding sequence is TGTGCCAGCAGCTCCTCCGGAGCTGAAGCTTTCTTT. It encodes CASSSSGAEAFF. The rearrangement uses TRBV9 and TRBJ1-1; D gene unclear. From germline, CDR1 is SGDLS and CDR2 YYNGEE. Between the trimmed V and J ends, which lost 4 bases and 6 bases, there was a span of 10 bases. The CDR3 consists of 12 residues.